A selection of T cell receptor beta chains follows, all from one sample in a study of T cells in Graves' hyperthyroidism and ophthalmopathy. One entry per CDR3 protein results from TCRdb running MiXCR on the multiplex PCR reads. The sample consists of about 350,000 distinct CDR3 sequences, about 14% of them appearing once. Specimen: blood. The receptor set was obtained from a woman between 25 and 40 years old with Graves' hyperthyroidism. Each CDR3 is given with its conserved first and last residue. The order of the fields is clone size, V gene, J gene, D gene, CDR3 DNA, CDR3 protein. The D gene is left open where the match is weak. Size values are once, few and many counts, or a class for expanded clones, and some rows have none.

abundance: many; v_gene: TRBV14; j_gene: TRBJ2-3; d_gene: .; CDR3nt: TGTGCCAGCAGTTTATTGGGGGCCCAGTCAGATACGCAGTATTTT; CDR3aa: CASSLLGAQSDTQYF
abundance: many; v_gene: TRBV6-1; j_gene: TRBJ2-7; d_gene: TRBD2; CDR3nt: TGTGCCAACGGTGGCGGGAGGGCCTACGAGCAGTACTTC; CDR3aa: CANGGGRAYEQYF
abundance: few; v_gene: TRBV4-2; j_gene: TRBJ1-2; d_gene: TRBD1; CDR3nt: TGTGCCAGCAGCCAACGGGGCGACAGGGGAGGTGATGGCTACACCTTC; CDR3aa: CASSQRGDRGGDGYTF
abundance: many; v_gene: TRBV3-1; j_gene: TRBJ2-1; d_gene: TRBD2; CDR3nt: TGTGCCAGCAGCGCGAGCGGGAGGGAGTACAATGAGCAGTTCTTC; CDR3aa: CASSASGREYNEQFF
abundance: many; v_gene: TRBV2; j_gene: TRBJ2-1; d_gene: TRBD2; CDR3nt: TGTGCCAGCAGTCCCCCCGGGACTAGCGGATACAATGAGCAGTTCTTC; CDR3aa: CASSPPGTSGYNEQFF
abundance: .; v_gene: TRBV18; j_gene: TRBJ2-1; d_gene: .; CDR3nt: TGTGCCAGCTCCCCTAGTATTTCCAATGAGCAGTTCTTC; CDR3aa: CASSPSISNEQFF
abundance: many; v_gene: TRBV20-1; j_gene: TRBJ2-3; d_gene: .; CDR3nt: TGCAGTGCTAGAGATTGGGACCGTTTTTCCGATACGCAGTATTTT; CDR3aa: CSARDWDRFSDTQYF
abundance: .; v_gene: TRBV28; j_gene: TRBJ2-5; d_gene: TRBD2; CDR3nt: TGTGCCAGCAGTCCCTCGGCGGGAGGGGGGTCATTTGGAGAGACCCAGTACTTC; CDR3aa: CASSPSAGGGSFGETQYF
abundance: many; v_gene: TRBV12-3/TRBV12-4; j_gene: TRBJ1-3; d_gene: .; CDR3nt: TGTGCCAGCAGCTACCGTCTCTCTGGAAACACCATATATTTT; CDR3aa: CASSYRLSGNTIYF
abundance: .; v_gene: TRBV10-1; j_gene: TRBJ2-1; d_gene: TRBD2; CDR3nt: TGCGCCAGCAGTGATGGTAGCGGGAATTACAATGAGCAGTTCTTC; CDR3aa: CASSDGSGNYNEQFF
abundance: many; v_gene: TRBV2; j_gene: TRBJ2-3; d_gene: TRBD1; CDR3nt: TGTGCCAGCAGACCCCTAGACAGGGGGTTCACAGATACGCAGTATTTT; CDR3aa: CASRPLDRGFTDTQYF
abundance: many; v_gene: TRBV29-1; j_gene: TRBJ2-3; d_gene: TRBD1; CDR3nt: TGCAGCGGCCGACAGGGAAAAGATACGCAGTATTTT; CDR3aa: CSGRQGKDTQYF
abundance: .; v_gene: TRBV25-1; j_gene: TRBJ2-1; d_gene: .; CDR3nt: TGTGCCAGCAGTGACTTGAGTAGGCACCCTGAGCAGTTCTTC; CDR3aa: CASSDLSRHPEQFF
abundance: few; v_gene: TRBV19; j_gene: TRBJ2-7; d_gene: TRBD1; CDR3nt: TGTGCCAGTAGTCAGACAGGGTGGAACGGGGAGCAGTACTTC; CDR3aa: CASSQTGWNGEQYF
abundance: many; v_gene: TRBV7-3; j_gene: TRBJ2-7; d_gene: .; CDR3nt: TGTGCCAGCAGCTTAACAGGGGCAAGCGAGCAGTACTTC; CDR3aa: CASSLTGASEQYF
abundance: .; v_gene: TRBV28; j_gene: TRBJ2-3; d_gene: .; CDR3nt: TGTGCCAGCAGTTTAGGTCGGGGACCTGTCACAGATACGCAGTATTTT; CDR3aa: CASSLGRGPVTDTQYF
abundance: many; v_gene: TRBV27; j_gene: TRBJ2-3; d_gene: TRBD2; CDR3nt: TGTGCCAGCAGTTTATTTCCTAGCGGGAGGGCGGGCACAGATACGCAGTATTTT; CDR3aa: CASSLFPSGRAGTDTQYF
abundance: .; v_gene: TRBV20-1; j_gene: TRBJ1-4; d_gene: TRBD1; CDR3nt: TGCAGTGCCCAACAGGGGCCCCTGGGGGAACTGTTTTTT; CDR3aa: CSAQQGPLGELFF
abundance: many; v_gene: TRBV7-8; j_gene: TRBJ2-1; d_gene: TRBD2; CDR3nt: TGTGCCAGCAGCCGGACTAGCAACTCCAATGAGCAGTTCTTC; CDR3aa: CASSRTSNSNEQFF
abundance: few; v_gene: TRBV12-3/TRBV12-4; j_gene: TRBJ2-2; d_gene: TRBD2; CDR3nt: TGTGCCAGCAGTCCAGCCTCGGGAGGCGGGGAGCTGTTTTTT; CDR3aa: CASSPASGGGELFF
abundance: .; v_gene: TRBV15; j_gene: TRBJ2-7; d_gene: TRBD2; CDR3nt: TGTGCCACCAGCGGGGAAACTAGCGGAACCTACGAGCAGTACTTC; CDR3aa: CATSGETSGTYEQYF
abundance: few; v_gene: TRBV29-1; j_gene: TRBJ2-1; d_gene: .; CDR3nt: TGCAGCGTTGCAGTCAATGAGCAGTTCTTC; CDR3aa: CSVAVNEQFF
abundance: many; v_gene: TRBV11-2; j_gene: TRBJ2-4; d_gene: .; CDR3nt: TGTGCCAGCAGCTTAGTTTCCGGGCGGGCCAAAAACATTCAGTACTTC; CDR3aa: CASSLVSGRAKNIQYF
abundance: many; v_gene: TRBV6-1; j_gene: TRBJ2-1; d_gene: TRBD1; CDR3nt: TGTGCCAGCAGTTTGGTGACAGGGAACAATGAGCAGTTCTTC; CDR3aa: CASSLVTGNNEQFF
abundance: .; v_gene: TRBV5-1; j_gene: TRBJ2-1; d_gene: TRBD1; CDR3nt: TGCGCCAGCAGCCTGTACCGGGACAGGATCGATGAGCAGTTCTTC; CDR3aa: CASSLYRDRIDEQFF
abundance: .; v_gene: TRBV19; j_gene: TRBJ2-2; d_gene: .; CDR3nt: TGTGCCAGTAAAGACAGCCTGTACACCGGGGAGCTGTTTTTT; CDR3aa: CASKDSLYTGELFF
abundance: .; v_gene: TRBV2; j_gene: TRBJ1-6; d_gene: .; CDR3nt: TGTGCCAGCAGTGATTCGGAGGGCAGCTCCTATAATTCACCCCTCCACTTT; CDR3aa: CASSDSEGSSYNSPLHF
abundance: .; v_gene: TRBV20-1; j_gene: TRBJ1-5; d_gene: .; CDR3nt: TGCAGTGCGACCCTTCCGGGACGGAACAATGAGCCCCAGCATTTT; CDR3aa: CSATLPGRNNEPQHF
abundance: few; v_gene: TRBV29-1; j_gene: TRBJ2-2; d_gene: TRBD1; CDR3nt: TGCAGCGTCTATACTCCGGTTGACAGGGAGAACACCGGGGAGCTGTTTTTT; CDR3aa: CSVYTPVDRENTGELFF
abundance: .; v_gene: TRBV25-1; j_gene: TRBJ2-1; d_gene: TRBD1; CDR3nt: TGTGCCAGCAGTGGGACAGGAGCAGACAATGAGCAGTTCTTC; CDR3aa: CASSGTGADNEQFF
abundance: few; v_gene: TRBV28; j_gene: TRBJ2-2; d_gene: .; CDR3nt: TGTGCCAGCAGTTTGAAGGGGACCGGGGAGCTGTTTTTT; CDR3aa: CASSLKGTGELFF
abundance: .; v_gene: TRBV29-1; j_gene: TRBJ1-2; d_gene: TRBD1; CDR3nt: TGCAGCGTGGGGAGGAGGGGGCCCCGGGATGGCTACACCTTC; CDR3aa: CSVGRRGPRDGYTF
abundance: many; v_gene: TRBV20-1; j_gene: TRBJ2-1; d_gene: TRBD2; CDR3nt: TGCAGTGCTAGAGAAAGCGGGAGCTCCTACAATGAGCAGTTCTTC; CDR3aa: CSARESGSSYNEQFF
abundance: .; v_gene: TRBV29-1; j_gene: TRBJ2-3; d_gene: TRBD2; CDR3nt: TGCAGCGTTGAGAGGCGGGAGAGGGGCACAGATACGCAGTATTTT; CDR3aa: CSVERRERGTDTQYF
abundance: many; v_gene: TRBV20-1; j_gene: TRBJ1-1; d_gene: .; CDR3nt: TGCAGTGCTAGAGAAGGGGGGTTTGGGAACACTGAAGCTTTCTTT; CDR3aa: CSAREGGFGNTEAFF
abundance: .; v_gene: TRBV29-1; j_gene: TRBJ2-1; d_gene: TRBD2; CDR3nt: TGCAGCGTTGGTCTAGCGGGAGGCCAAAGGTTCAGTGAGCAGTTCTTC; CDR3aa: CSVGLAGGQRFSEQFF
abundance: many; v_gene: TRBV28; j_gene: TRBJ1-1; d_gene: .; CDR3nt: TGTGCCAGCAGTTTATTGAGCGCTGAAGCTTTCTTT; CDR3aa: CASSLLSAEAFF
abundance: many; v_gene: TRBV2; j_gene: TRBJ2-2; d_gene: TRBD2; CDR3nt: TGTGCCACCCGACTAGCGGAGAACACCGGGGAGCTGTTTTTT; CDR3aa: CATRLAENTGELFF
abundance: .; v_gene: TRBV2; j_gene: TRBJ2-6; d_gene: TRBD1; CDR3nt: TGTGCCGGGAACAGGGGGCGCGCGGGGGCCAACGTCCTGACTTTC; CDR3aa: CAGNRGRAGANVLTF
abundance: .; v_gene: TRBV11-2; j_gene: TRBJ2-7; d_gene: TRBD2; CDR3nt: TGTGCCAGCAGCTCCTGGCGGGGGAGCGGGGGGGAGCAGTACTTC; CDR3aa: CASSSWRGSGGEQYF